These T cell receptor beta chains were read from a single sample in a study of T-cell reconstitution after alpha-beta-depleted transplantation in children. TCRdb re-called the PCR reads through MiXCR, storing one row per CDR3 protein. The sample holds roughly 500,000 distinct CDR3 sequences; approximately 13% are singletons and the top ten take roughly 5.4%. Sequenced material: PBMCs from the stem cell graft donor, taken from the stem cell graft. The receptors were gathered from a human donor who donated a stem cell graft to a child with combined immunodeficiency. Each CDR3 is given with its conserved first and last residue. The D gene is left open where the match is weak. Only some rows state a clone size, as once, few, many or a class for expanded clones.

abundance	len	v_gene	j_gene	d_gene	CDR3aa	CDR3nt
.	15	TRBV7-8	TRBJ2-7	TRBD2	CASSLTAGGTYEQYF	TGTGCCAGCAGTCTTACAGCGGGGGGCACCTACGAGCAGTACTTC
.	16	TRBV12-3/TRBV12-4	TRBJ2-1	TRBD2	CASSSRGLVGHNEQFF	TGTGCCAGCTCGAGCCGGGGACTAGTCGGCCACAATGAGCAGTTCTTC
.	16	TRBV20-1	TRBJ2-2	.	CSARTTATVGTGELFF	TGCAGTGCTAGAACCACGGCAACAGTAGGGACCGGGGAGCTGTTTTTT
many	13	TRBV15	TRBJ2-5	TRBD1	CATRGTVQETQYF	TGTGCCACCAGAGGGACAGTTCAAGAGACCCAGTACTTC
many	13	TRBV20-1	TRBJ2-1	.	CSARDNFQEEQFF	TGCAGTGCTAGAGATAACTTCCAAGAGGAGCAGTTCTTC
.	17	TRBV12-3/TRBV12-4	TRBJ2-1	.	CASSLGRGRSSYNEQFF	TGTGCCAGCAGTTTGGGACGGGGCAGAAGCTCCTACAATGAGCAGTTCTTC
.	14	TRBV7-9	TRBJ1-1	.	CASSLGTPRTEAFF	TGTGCCAGCAGCTTAGGGACCCCGAGAACTGAAGCTTTCTTT
few	18	TRBV6-5	TRBJ2-6	.	CASSYFPKSLSGANVLTF	TGTGCCAGCAGTTACTTCCCGAAATCCCTATCCGGGGCCAACGTCCTGACTTTC
.	15	TRBV20-1	TRBJ2-1	.	CSASAGDPPYNEQFF	TGCAGTGCCAGCGCCGGGGATCCCCCCTACAATGAGCAGTTCTTC
.	11	TRBV27	TRBJ2-1	.	CASGGRAEQFF	TGTGCCAGCGGGGGGAGAGCTGAGCAGTTCTTC
.	16	TRBV10-3	TRBJ1-2	.	CAITNSGVRDNYGYTF	TGTGCCATCACAAACTCCGGGGTCCGGGATAACTATGGCTACACCTTC
.	15	TRBV2	TRBJ2-5	.	CASRSPRGRQETQYF	TGTGCCAGCAGATCGCCAAGGGGCAGGCAAGAGACCCAGTACTTC
.	14	TRBV20-1	TRBJ2-3	TRBD2	CSARTSGYRNTQYF	TGCAGTGCCCGGACTAGCGGGTACAGGAATACGCAGTATTTT
many	14	TRBV5-6	TRBJ2-7	TRBD2	CASSWTGLPYEQYF	TGTGCCAGCAGCTGGACGGGACTACCTTACGAGCAGTACTTC
many	12	TRBV29-1	TRBJ2-1	.	CSVVLGGNEQFF	TGCAGCGTCGTTCTAGGGGGTAATGAGCAGTTCTTC
.	16	TRBV4-3	TRBJ2-1	TRBD2	CASSPGLGRGVNEQFF	TGCGCCAGCAGCCCTGGCCTGGGGCGGGGGGTAAATGAGCAGTTCTTC
few	14	TRBV20-1	TRBJ1-4	.	CSARARRGSEKLFF	TGCAGTGCTAGAGCAAGACGGGGAAGTGAAAAACTGTTTTTT
.	15	TRBV12-3/TRBV12-4	TRBJ2-2	.	CASRPGGGPTGELFF	TGTGCCAGCAGGCCTGGGGGGGGGCCCACCGGGGAGCTGTTTTTT
few	12	TRBV24-1	TRBJ2-1	TRBD1	CATSATGDEQFF	TGTGCCACCAGCGCGACAGGGGATGAGCAGTTCTTC
.	13	TRBV20-1	TRBJ1-5	.	CSARPGGNQPQHF	TGCAGTGCTAGACCAGGGGGCAATCAGCCCCAGCATTTT
.	18	TRBV20-1	TRBJ1-3	TRBD1	CCARTRTGQGESGNTIYF	TGCTGTGCTAGAACGCGGACGGGACAGGGGGAATCTGGAAACACCATATATTTT
.	15	TRBV9	TRBJ2-1	TRBD2	CASSVGSSGMDEQFF	TGTGCCAGCAGCGTAGGTTCTAGCGGGATGGATGAGCAGTTCTTC
.	16	TRBV11-1	TRBJ2-3	.	CASSYYSGTEADTQYF	TGTGCCAGCAGCTACTACTCGGGGACTGAGGCAGATACGCAGTATTTT
many	13	TRBV9	TRBJ2-7	.	CASSGGPTYEQYF	TGTGCCAGCAGCGGTGGGCCAACCTACGAGCAGTACTTC
few	13	TRBV3-1	TRBJ2-7	.	CASSPGVNYEQYF	TGTGCCAGCAGCCCCGGAGTAAACTACGAGCAGTACTTC
many	15	TRBV12-3/TRBV12-4	TRBJ2-7	.	CASSLGGRYTYEQYF	TGTGCCAGCAGTTTAGGAGGGCGCTACACCTACGAGCAGTACTTC
few	14	TRBV7-7	TRBJ2-3	TRBD2	CASSALAGSDTQYF	TGTGCCAGCAGCGCATTAGCGGGATCAGATACGCAGTATTTT
few	16	TRBV5-8	TRBJ2-2	.	CASSLTNAGNTGELFF	TGTGCCAGCAGCTTGACAAACGCGGGGAACACCGGGGAGCTGTTTTTT
.	12	TRBV20-1	TRBJ2-7	.	CSVPQGQGEQYF	TGCAGTGTTCCGCAGGGCCAGGGCGAGCAGTACTTC
many	16	TRBV6-5	TRBJ2-6	TRBD1	CASSWDRGSGANVLTF	TGTGCCAGCAGTTGGGACAGGGGATCTGGGGCCAACGTCCTGACTTTC
.	15	TRBV4-2	TRBJ2-2	.	CASSQGGLITGELFF	TGTGCCAGCAGCCAAGGCGGACTCATCACCGGGGAGCTGTTTTTT
many	14	TRBV6-5	TRBJ1-4	TRBD1	CASSRTGGGEKLFF	TGTGCCAGCAGTAGGACAGGAGGCGGTGAAAAACTGTTTTTT
.	17	TRBV7-6	TRBJ1-5	TRBD1	CASSWGTGETPARPQHF	TGTGCTAGCAGCTGGGGGACAGGGGAGACTCCCGCCCGTCCCCAGCATTTT
.	13	TRBV12-3/TRBV12-4	TRBJ1-2	.	CASSLAGFYGYTF	TGTGCCAGCAGTTTAGCAGGGTTCTATGGCTACACCTTC
few	12	TRBV20-1	TRBJ2-3	.	CSARGAGYPQYF	TGCAGTGCTAGAGGAGCAGGGTACCCGCAGTATTTT
few	18	TRBV12-5	TRBJ2-1	.	CASGFSRELDSPNNEQFF	TGTGCTAGTGGTTTTTCTCGCGAACTGGACAGTCCAAACAATGAGCAGTTCTTC
few	11	TRBV29-1	TRBJ2-5	.	CSVEEGGTQYF	TGCAGCGTTGAAGAGGGAGGGACCCAGTACTTC
.	15	TRBV28	TRBJ1-6	.	CASSLSSGRNSPLHF	TGTGCCAGCAGTTTATCTTCAGGGAGGAATTCACCCCTCCACTTT